Below, 27 T cell receptor beta chains from the same sample are listed, as sequenced in a study of beta chain features in type 1 diabetes. cDNA synthesis used the whole RNA isolate, giving expressed TCRB sequences. The repertoire was sequenced with immunoSEQ multiplex PCR; TCRdb's copy has only in-frame clones and lacks some. The sample contains some 350,000 clones, about 10% of which appear only once. Study-level findings and limits: The study found moderately but significantly shorter TCRB CDR3s in all four CD4+ subsets of Type 1 diabetes patients.

Their recognized antigens are unknown. Sequencing was carried out using central memory CD4+ T cells from blood. The receptor set was obtained from a young man with type 1 diabetes.

This clone was seen a handful of times. V gene TRBV28 combines with J gene TRBJ2-2; 9 bases agree with TRBD2. Germline V gene data show CDR1 as MDHEN and CDR2 as SYDVKM. The CDR3 length is 15 residues. V lost 7 bases to trimming and J lost 6 bases; unmatched junction nucleotides: 9. The CDR3 sequence: CASKWDAGGAGELFF. The DNA for the CDR3 is TGTGCCAGCAAGTGGGACGCGGGAGGGGCCGGGGAGCTGTTTTTT.

This clone came up many times. The CDR3: CASSGTGVRGYTF. CDR3 coding DNA: TGTGCCAGCAGTGGGACAGGGGTTCGTGGCTACACCTTC. The J gene is TRBJ1-2, the V gene TRBV9; 10 bases match TRBD1. Unmatched junction bases numbered 5, after V lost 5 bases and J lost 7 bases. Germline V gene data show CDR1 as SGDLS and CDR2 as YYNGEE. This CDR3 comprises 13 residues.

This clone has a count of ten or more. The rearrangement links TRBV7-8 to TRBJ2-1; D gene uncertain. CDR1 SGHVS and CDR2 FQNEAQ come from the germline V gene. The CDR3 spans 11 residues. Trimming removed 2 bases from V and 8 bases from J, with 4 bases in between. The CDR3 loop reads CASSLIDEQFF. The CDR3 DNA follows: TGTGCCAGCAGCTTAATCGATGAGCAGTTCTTC.

This chain links TRBV7-9 with TRBJ1-2, with 7 nucleotides matching TRBD1. Losses at the gene ends were 5 bases for V and 8 bases for J; bases not matched to a gene: 8. The CDR3 totals 13 residues. The germline V gene encodes CDR1 SEHNR and CDR2 FQNEAQ (reference sequence). CDR3 bases: TGTGCCAGCAGCGATCGGGACAGAGGGGGCTACACCTTC. Protein product: CASSDRDRGGYTF.

This clone was seen only a few times. The J gene is TRBJ2-7, the V gene TRBV7-2, with unresolved D. The CDR3 loop spans 13 amino acids. Germline CDR1 and CDR2: SGHTA and FQGNSA. Trimming stripped 7 bases from V and 6 bases from J, with 16 bases between. The CDR3 here is CASTLDLSSEQYF. DNA of the CDR3: TGTGCCAGCACCTTGGATCTCAGCTCCGAGCAGTACTTC.

This clone was seen only a few times. The likely explanation is a read error, given a far larger clone one base away. This chain connects TRBV7-9 to TRBJ2-1; 7 positions agree with TRBD1. The CDR3 sequence is 13 residues long. J gave up 6 bases and V 3 bases, and 2 bases lay outside the gene matches. Per germline, CDR1 SEHNR and CDR2 FQNEAQ (reference sequence). The CDR3 bases are TGTGCCAGCAGCTTCGCAGGGGGCAATGAGCAGTTCTTC. Translated: CASSFAGGNEQFF.

This clone was found a few times. V usage is TRBV18 and J usage is TRBJ1-5; no clear D. V lost 3 bases and J 0 bases, leaving 9 bases between the germline ends. This CDR3 is built from 15 residues. From germline, CDR1 is KGHSH and CDR2 LQKENI. This CDR3 is CASSPIGVSNQPQHF. Written as DNA, the CDR3 is TGTGCCAGCTCACCCATCGGAGTTAGCAATCAGCCCCAGCATTTT. Looking up the rest from reference TRBV18 and TRBJ1-5 gives the full variable domain: NAGVMQNPRHLVRRRGQEARLRCSPMKGHSHVYWYRQLPEEGLKFMVYLQKENIIDESGMPKERFSAEFPKEGPSILRIQQVVRGDSAAYFCASSPIGVSNQPQHFGDGTRLSIL.

The rearrangement links TRBV5-1 to TRBJ1-1; 8 positions match TRBD1. With 3 bases clipped from V and 7 bases from J, the junction kept 11 bases outside the gene matches. CDR3 size: 15 residues. The V gene's germline CDR1 is SGHRS and CDR2 YFSETQ. CDR3 bases: TGCGCCAGCAGCTGGGGGACAGGCCCTCGAGGTGAAGCTTTCTTT. This encodes CASSWGTGPRGEAFF.

This clone was counted a few times. Germline and junction disagree at one end, which may indicate a read error. V gene TRBV4-1 combines with J gene TRBJ2-7; the D call may be TRBD1 or TRBD2 (5 bases each). Germline CDR1 is MGHRA and CDR2 is YSYEKL. CDR3 length: 13 amino acids. The CDR3 DNA reads TGCGCCAGCAGCCAACCTTGGGACGGGGTAGTCGATTTC. Its translation: CASSQPWDGVVDF.

This clone has ten or more counts. This sample also contains other DNA sequences that code for the same CDR3. The J gene is TRBJ2-5, the V gene TRBV18; no definite D call. CDR3 length: 11 residues. The germline V and J ends were trimmed by 6 bases and 1 base, with 3 bases remaining between them. In germline, CDR1 is KGHSH, CDR2 LQKENI. CDR3 protein: CASSPQETQYF. CDR3 sequence (DNA): TGTGCCAGCTCCCCCCAAGAGACCCAGTACTTC.

The chain couples TRBV4-2 to TRBJ1-2; possibly TRBD1 for D (5 bases). In germline, CDR1 is LGHNA, CDR2 YNFKEQ. The CDR3 length is 16 residues. The V gene lost 4 bases and the J gene lost 4 bases, with 19 bases spanning the gap. The CDR3 spells CASSPNPQGETYGYTF. The CDR3 nucleotides are TGTGCCAGCAGCCCTAACCCCCAAGGGGAAACCTATGGCTACACCTTC.

The chain employs TRBV7-2 and TRBJ1-5; TRBD1 agrees at 8 bases. This CDR3 has 18 amino acids. Germline V gene sequence: CDR1 SGHTA, CDR2 FQGNSA. V was clipped by 1 base and J by 3 bases; unmatched bases: 11. CDR3 nucleotide sequence: TGTGCCAGCAGCTTAGAGTCTGCAGGGGGCTGGAACAATCAGCCCCAGCATTTT. Protein sequence: CASSLESAGGWNNQPQHF.

This clone showed up just a few times. V is TRBV27 and J is TRBJ2-5; D may be TRBD2 (5 bases). CDR1 is MNHEY and CDR2 is SMNVEV in the germline V gene (reference sequence). CDR3 length: 13 residues. V lost 3 bases and J 5 bases, leaving 10 bases between the germline ends. The CDR3 DNA reads as TGTGCCAGCAGTTTTGGACCGGGGGAGACCCAGTACTTC. This codes for CASSFGPGETQYF.

This clone occurred a few times. J is TRBJ2-3 and V is TRBV7-2; weak D call: TRBD1 (6 bases). CDR3 length equals 14 residues. Per germline, CDR1 SGHTA and CDR2 FQGNSA. The V end lost 5 bases, the J end lost 6 bases, and 15 bases lay between the germline ends. CDR3 bases: TGTGCCAGCAGCCCCAGGGGAGTACCGGATACGCAGTATTTT. Its protein product is CASSPRGVPDTQYF.

The sample holds a few counts of this clone. V usage is TRBV6-5 and J usage is TRBJ1-5; D not resolved. Per germline, CDR1 MNHEY and CDR2 SVGAGI. The CDR3 totals 13 residues. V lost 1 base and J 5 bases, leaving 6 bases between the germline ends. Here the CDR3 reads CASSYFRDQPQHF. The CDR3 bases are TGTGCCAGCAGTTACTTCCGGGATCAGCCCCAGCATTTT.

The gene calls are TRBV30 and TRBJ2-5; TRBD2 matches at 8 bases. The trim removed 2 bases at V and 7 bases at J, leaving 12 bases unmatched. The CDR3 is made up of 15 amino acids. Germline V lookup: CDR1 GTSNPN, CDR2 SVGIG (reference sequence). CDR3 sequence reads: CAWSLGLGGTGTQYF. Written as DNA, the CDR3 is TGTGCCTGGAGTCTGGGACTAGGGGGGACCGGGACCCAGTACTTC.

This clone came up a few times. The chain has TRBV11-2 and TRBJ2-1; 8 bases match TRBD1. CDR1 and CDR2 from the germline V gene are SGHAT and FQNNGV. The CDR3 is 15 amino acids. V lost 2 bases to trimming and J lost 9 bases; unmatched junction nucleotides: 9. Here the CDR3 reads CASSLNTGGQGEQFF. The CDR3 DNA sequence: TGTGCCAGCAGCTTAAACACAGGGGGTCAAGGTGAGCAGTTCTTC.

CDR3 nucleotides: TGTGCCAGCAGCTTCGGGATTAACAATGAGCAGTTCTTC. Protein sequence: CASSFGINNEQFF. V and J are TRBV11-3 and TRBJ2-1, with D possibly TRBD2 on 5 matching bases. Trimming pared 3 bases from V and 5 bases from J, leaving 8 bases between. The CDR3 runs to 13 residues. Germline lookup yields CDR1 SGHNT and CDR2 YENEEA.

The chain has TRBV5-4 and TRBJ2-3; D is uncertain. The V end lost 4 bases, the J end lost 5 bases, and 8 bases lay between the germline ends. The germline CDR1 and CDR2 sequences are SGHNT and YYREEE (reference sequence). The CDR3 spans 12 residues. The CDR3 coding sequence is TGTGCCAGCAGCCGTTACTTAGATACGCAGTATTTT. It codes for CASSRYLDTQYF.

The rearrangement joins TRBV19 to TRBJ2-2; possible D gene TRBD2, 5 bases. CDR1 and CDR2 from the germline V gene are LNHDA and SQIVND (reference sequence). This CDR3 is 14 amino acids long. The V and J ends lost 10 bases and 0 bases respectively, with 12 bases between them. The CDR3 DNA sequence: TGTGCCACCAAACCGGGAACGAACACCGGGGAGCTGTTTTTT. It translates to CATKPGTNTGELFF.

This clone was found many times. The chain recombines TRBV27 with TRBJ2-1; D remains ambiguous. The CDR3 contains 14 residues. Germline V gene data show CDR1 as MNHEY and CDR2 as SMNVEV (reference sequence). V was shortened by 4 bases and J by 7 bases, with 14 bases between the two germline ends. CDR3 DNA: TGTGCCAGCAGTTCTGGGCTGGGATCTAATGAGCAGTTCTTC. Amino acid sequence: CASSSGLGSNEQFF.

The table lists this clone with a few counts. The genes are TRBV6-5 and TRBJ1-1; 7 bases fit TRBD1. Trimming removed 10 bases from V and 0 bases from J; junction bases left unmatched: 11. Germline V gene sequence: CDR1 MNHEY, CDR2 SVGAGI. The CDR3 sequence is 15 residues long. The CDR3 DNA reads TGTGCCACCGAGCGACAGGGAAGGTTGAACACTGAAGCTTTCTTT. Protein: CATERQGRLNTEAFF.

The chain is built from TRBV5-5 and TRBJ2-7; 10 bases fit TRBD2. Germline V lookup: CDR1 SGHKS, CDR2 YYEKEE (reference sequence). The CDR3 has 14 amino acids. V lost 1 base and J lost 2; bases outside the gene matches: 0. CDR3 region: CASSLSGRAYEQYF. CDR3 DNA: TGTGCCAGCAGCTTGAGCGGGAGGGCCTACGAGCAGTACTTC.

The rearrangement joins TRBV2 to TRBJ1-5; no definite D call. CDR1 and CDR2 from the germline V gene are SNHLY and FYNNEI. The CDR3 is 15 amino acids. The ends were cut back, 6 bases at V and 4 bases at J, with 16 bases in the middle. CDR3 coding DNA: TGTGCCAGCAGCTACTACCGGACGGATAATCAGCCCCAGCATTTT. Translation gives CASSYYRTDNQPQHF. Full variable domain (missing parts from reference TRBV2 and TRBJ1-5): EPEVTQTPSHQVTQMGQEVILRCVPISNHLYFYWYRQILGQKVEFLVSFYNNEISEKSEIFDDQFSVERPDGSNFTLKIRSTKLEDSAMYFCASSYYRTDNQPQHFGDGTRLSIL.

This clone came up a few times. The chain links TRBV6-1 to TRBJ2-5; the match to TRBD2 covers 13 bases. The CDR3 has 15 residues. V shed 8 bases and J 3 bases; nucleotides not matched to a gene: 6. Germline assignment: CDR1 MNHNS and CDR2 SASEGT. CDR3 DNA: TGTGCCAGCCTCCGGGGGACTAGCGGGAAAGAGACCCAGTACTTC. This gives the protein CASLRGTSGKETQYF.

This clone was seen a handful of times. The chain uses TRBV27 and TRBJ2-2; TRBD1 or TRBD2 may be the D gene (7 bases each). In germline, CDR1 is MNHEY, CDR2 SMNVEV (reference sequence). Trimming cost V 5 bases and J 4 bases, with 14 bases left between them. This CDR3 has 15 residues. CDR3 amino acids: CASSETGEGTGELFF. CDR3 nucleotide sequence: TGTGCCAGCAGTGAAACAGGGGAGGGCACCGGGGAGCTGTTTTTT.

V usage is TRBV5-6 and J usage is TRBJ2-7; TRBD2 is a possible D gene (6 bases). Germline V gene sequence: CDR1 SGHDT, CDR2 YYEEEE. V lost 2 bases and J lost 5, with 14 bases in between. The CDR3 spans 14 residues. The CDR3 loop reads CASSFNWGDHEQYF. The CDR3, as DNA: TGTGCCAGCAGCTTTAATTGGGGGGATCACGAGCAGTACTTC.